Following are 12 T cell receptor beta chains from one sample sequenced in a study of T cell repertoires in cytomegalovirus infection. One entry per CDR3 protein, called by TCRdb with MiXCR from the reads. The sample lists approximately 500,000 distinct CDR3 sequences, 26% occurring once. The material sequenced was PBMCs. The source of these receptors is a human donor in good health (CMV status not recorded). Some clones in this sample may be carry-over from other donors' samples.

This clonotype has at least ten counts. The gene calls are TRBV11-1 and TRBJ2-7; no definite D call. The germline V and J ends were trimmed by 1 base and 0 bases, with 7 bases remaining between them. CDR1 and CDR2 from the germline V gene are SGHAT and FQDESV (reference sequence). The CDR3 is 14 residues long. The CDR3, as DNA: TGTGCCAGCAGCTTAGAACTGACCTCCTACGAGCAGTACTTC. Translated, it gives CASSLELTSYEQYF. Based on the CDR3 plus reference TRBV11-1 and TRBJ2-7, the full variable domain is EAEVAQSPRYKITEKSQAVAFWCDPISGHATLYWYRQILGQGPELLVQFQDESVVDDSQLPKDRFSAERLKGVDSTLKIQPAELGDSAMYLCASSLELTSYEQYFGPGTRLTVT.

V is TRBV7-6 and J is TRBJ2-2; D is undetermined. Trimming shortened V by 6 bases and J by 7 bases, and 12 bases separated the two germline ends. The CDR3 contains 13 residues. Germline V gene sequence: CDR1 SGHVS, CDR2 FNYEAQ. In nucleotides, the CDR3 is TGTGCCAGCAGTCTCGGTGGGAACGGGGAGCTGTTTTTT. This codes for CASSLGGNGELFF.

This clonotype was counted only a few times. The CDR3 protein is CASSEGGRRPYNEQFF. DNA for the CDR3: TGTGCCAGCAGCGAGGGCGGGCGGCGCCCTTACAATGAGCAGTTCTTC. This chain joins TRBV9 and TRBJ2-1, with D possibly matching TRBD2 (5 bases). V dropped 3 bases and J dropped 4 bases, with 17 bases sitting between them. Germline CDR1 is SGDLS and CDR2 is YYNGEE. CDR3 length equals 16 residues.

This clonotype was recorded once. This CDR3 reads CASSSSDSNSPLHF. CDR3 DNA sequence: TGTGCCAGCAGTTCCTCGGACAGTAATTCACCCCTCCACTTT. The V call is TRBV12-3 or TRBV12-4, the J call TRBJ1-6, with TRBD1 as a possible D gene (6 bases). The CDR3 is 14 amino acids. The V and J ends lost 4 bases and 6 bases respectively, with 10 bases between them.

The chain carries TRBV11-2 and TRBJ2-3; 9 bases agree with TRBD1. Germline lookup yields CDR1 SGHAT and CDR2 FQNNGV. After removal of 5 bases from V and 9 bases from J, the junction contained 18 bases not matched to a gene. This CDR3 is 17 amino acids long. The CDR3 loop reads CASSPANSGTGKLTQYF. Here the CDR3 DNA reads TGTGCCAGCAGCCCCGCAAATTCCGGGACAGGGAAGTTAACGCAGTATTTT.

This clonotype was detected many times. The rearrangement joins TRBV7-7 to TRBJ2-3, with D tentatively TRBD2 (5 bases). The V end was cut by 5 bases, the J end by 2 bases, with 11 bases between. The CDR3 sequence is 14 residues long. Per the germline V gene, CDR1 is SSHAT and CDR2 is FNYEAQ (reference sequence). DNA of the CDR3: TGTGCCAGCAGCCCGGACGGGGACACAGATACGCAGTATTTT. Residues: CASSPDGDTDTQYF.

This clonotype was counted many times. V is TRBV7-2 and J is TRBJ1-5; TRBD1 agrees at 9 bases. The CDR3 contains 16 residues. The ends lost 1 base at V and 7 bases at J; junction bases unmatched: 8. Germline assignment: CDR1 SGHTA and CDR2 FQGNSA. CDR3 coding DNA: TGTGCCAGCAGCTTAGGGCTGACAGGGGGAAAGCAGCCCCAGCATTTT. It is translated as CASSLGLTGGKQPQHF. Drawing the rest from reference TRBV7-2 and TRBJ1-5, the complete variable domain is GAGVSQSPSNKVTEKGKDVELRCDPISGHTALYWYRQSLGQGLEFLIYFQGNSAPDKSGLPSDRFSAERTGGSVSTLTIQRTQQEDSAVYLCASSLGLTGGKQPQHFGDGTRLSIL.

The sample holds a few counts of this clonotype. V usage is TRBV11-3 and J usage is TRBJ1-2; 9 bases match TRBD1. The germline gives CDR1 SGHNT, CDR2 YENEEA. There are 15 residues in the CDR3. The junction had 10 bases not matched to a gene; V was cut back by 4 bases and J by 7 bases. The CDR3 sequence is CASSSGTGSWGGYTF. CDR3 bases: TGTGCCAGCAGCTCCGGGACAGGGAGCTGGGGTGGCTACACCTTC.

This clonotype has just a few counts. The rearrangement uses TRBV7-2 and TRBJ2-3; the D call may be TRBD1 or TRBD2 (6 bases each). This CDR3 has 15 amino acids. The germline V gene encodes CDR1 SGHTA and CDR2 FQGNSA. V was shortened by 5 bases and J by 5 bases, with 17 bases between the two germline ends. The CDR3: CASSPRGPTGDTQYF. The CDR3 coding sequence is TGTGCCAGCAGCCCCCGGGGGCCGACGGGAGATACGCAGTATTTT.

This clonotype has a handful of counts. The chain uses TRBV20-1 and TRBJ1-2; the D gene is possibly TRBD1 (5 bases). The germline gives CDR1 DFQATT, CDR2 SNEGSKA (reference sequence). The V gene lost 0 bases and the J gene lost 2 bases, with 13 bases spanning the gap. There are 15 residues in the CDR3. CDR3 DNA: TGCAGTGCTAGAGATTGGCAGGGACTAAACTATGGCTACACCTTC. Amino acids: CSARDWQGLNYGYTF.

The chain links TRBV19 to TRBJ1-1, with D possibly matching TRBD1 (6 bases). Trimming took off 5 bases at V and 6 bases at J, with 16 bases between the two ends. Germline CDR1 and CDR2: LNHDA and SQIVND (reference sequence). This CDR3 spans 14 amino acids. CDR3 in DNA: TGTGCCAGTAGTCTACTTCCGGGACACTCTGAAGCTTTCTTT. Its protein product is CASSLLPGHSEAFF.

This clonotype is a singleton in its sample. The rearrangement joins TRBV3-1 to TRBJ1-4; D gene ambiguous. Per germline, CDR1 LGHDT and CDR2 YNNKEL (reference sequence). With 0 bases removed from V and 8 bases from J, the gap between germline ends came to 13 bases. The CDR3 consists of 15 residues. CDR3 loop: CASSQDTLLREKLFF. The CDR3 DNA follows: TGTGCCAGCAGCCAAGATACCTTACTGCGGGAAAAACTGTTTTTT.